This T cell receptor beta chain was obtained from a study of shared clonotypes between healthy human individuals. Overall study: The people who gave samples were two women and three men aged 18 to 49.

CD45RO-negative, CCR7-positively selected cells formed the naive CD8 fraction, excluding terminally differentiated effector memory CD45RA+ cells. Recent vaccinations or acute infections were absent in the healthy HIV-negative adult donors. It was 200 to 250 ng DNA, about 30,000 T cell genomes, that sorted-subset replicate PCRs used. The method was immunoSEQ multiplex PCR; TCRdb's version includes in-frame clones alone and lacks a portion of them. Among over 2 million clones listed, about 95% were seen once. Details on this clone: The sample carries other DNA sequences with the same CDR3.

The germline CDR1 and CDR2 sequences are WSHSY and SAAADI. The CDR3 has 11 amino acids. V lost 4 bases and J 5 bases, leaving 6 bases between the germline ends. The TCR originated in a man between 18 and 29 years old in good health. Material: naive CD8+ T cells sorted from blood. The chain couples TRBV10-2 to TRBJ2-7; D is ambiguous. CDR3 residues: CASSAGHEQYF. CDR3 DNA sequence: TGCGCCAGCAGTGCCGGGCACGAGCAGTACTTC.